This TCR beta chain was sequenced during a study of T cells in Graves' hyperthyroidism and ophthalmopathy. Germline CDR1 and CDR2: DFQATT and SNEGSKA (reference sequence). The CDR3 is 14 amino acids. The V gene lost 7 bases and the J gene lost 5 bases, with 18 bases spanning the gap. In regard to this clonotype: The antigen remains unidentified.

Amplification of TCR beta CDR3 regions was performed using RNA transcripts as template. HTBI primers drove first-round RT-PCR of the TCR CDR3. TCRdb called the multiplex PCR reads again in MiXCR, with one record for every CDR3 protein. This table has 600,000 to 650,000 distinct CDR3 sequences, 15% to 20% appearing once. Notes on the study in general: Ophthalmopathy, as predicted by the model, came a median roughly 6.5 months after the prediction.

Sequenced: blood. This chain links TRBV20-1 with TRBJ2-1; TRBD2 is a possible D gene (6 bases). This TCR was recovered from a woman in her twenties or thirties with Graves' hyperthyroidism. As DNA, the CDR3 is TGCAGTGTCACGGGAGATCTAAGGCACAATGAGCAGTTCTTC. Translated, it gives CSVTGDLRHNEQFF.